In this sample, the clone carrying this T cell receptor beta chain turned up a few times. No antigen is known for it. The data stem from a study of graft-versus-host responses after intestinal transplantation. The assay was immunoSEQ multiplex PCR, and TCRdb's table has in-frame clones only and misses some. The sample yields about 92,000 clones, 80% to 85% seen once. Between the trimmed V and J ends, which lost 4 bases and 4 bases, there was a span of 11 bases. Germline V gives CDR1 MNHEY, CDR2 SMNVEV (reference sequence). The CDR3 loop spans 14 amino acids. The clonotype was recovered from a human donor who received an intestinal transplant. The gene calls are TRBV27 and TRBJ1-5, with D unclear. The input for sequencing was unstimulated CD8+ T cells sorted from spleen or lymph node cells, taken before intestinal transplant. CDR3 DNA: TGTGCCAGCAGTTCCCTACCGGGGAATCAGCCCCAGCATTTT. Amino acids: CASSSLPGNQPQHF.